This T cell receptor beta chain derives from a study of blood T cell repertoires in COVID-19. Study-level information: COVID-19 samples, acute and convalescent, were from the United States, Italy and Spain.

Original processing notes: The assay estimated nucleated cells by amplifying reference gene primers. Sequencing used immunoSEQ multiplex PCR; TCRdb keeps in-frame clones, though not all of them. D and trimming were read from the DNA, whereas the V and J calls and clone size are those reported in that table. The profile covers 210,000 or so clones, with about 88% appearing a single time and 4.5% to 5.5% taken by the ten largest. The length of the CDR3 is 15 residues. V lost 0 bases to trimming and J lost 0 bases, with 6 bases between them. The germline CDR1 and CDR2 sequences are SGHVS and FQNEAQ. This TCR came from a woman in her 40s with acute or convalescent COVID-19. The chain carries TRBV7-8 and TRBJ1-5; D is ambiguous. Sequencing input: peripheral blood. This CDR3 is CASSLAPHSNQPQHF. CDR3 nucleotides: TGTGCCAGCAGCTTAGCGCCACATAGCAATCAGCCCCAGCATTTT.